A selection of T cell receptor beta chains follows, all from one sample in a study of OX40 agonist ivuxolimab in advanced cancers. The assay was immunoSEQ multiplex PCR, and TCRdb's table has in-frame clones only and misses some. Of some 35,000 clones listed, 87% are singletons. Sequencing was performed on CD4+ or CD8+ T cells sorted from blood, taken in a trial of the OX40 agonist ivuxolimab. The origin of the receptors is an adult with an advanced solid tumor such as melanoma, head and neck, liver or kidney cancer. Each CDR3 is given with its conserved first and last residue. The D gene is left open where the match is weak. Size is omitted from some rows. Given values are once, few, many or a class for expanded clones.

TRBJ2-6 | TRBD1 | few | TRBV11-2 | TGTGCCAGCGCCGTCACGACAGGGTCCAACGTCCTGACTTTC | CASAVTTGSNVLTF
TRBJ1-5 | - | - | TRBV4-2 | TGTGCCAGCAGCGATGGTGGGACCGATCAGCCCCAGCATTTT | CASSDGGTDQPQHF
TRBJ2-5 | TRBD2 | - | TRBV27 | TGTGCCAGCAGTTTATTGGCGGGAGGTGCAGAGACCCAGTACTTC | CASSLLAGGAETQYF
TRBJ1-5 | - | once | TRBV2 | TGTGCCAGCATGCGGGACAACAATCAGCCCCAGCATTTT | CASMRDNNQPQHF
TRBJ2-7 | - | - | TRBV28 | TGTGCCAGCAGTTCCAGTGGAGACCCCTACGAGCAGTACTTC | CASSSSGDPYEQYF
TRBJ1-3 | TRBD1 | once | TRBV6-1 | TGTGCCAGCAGTGAAAATTCTACAGGGGGGGTTACCTCTGGAAACACCATATATTTT | CASSENSTGGVTSGNTIYF
TRBJ2-7 | TRBD1 | - | TRBV5-1 | TGCGCCAGCAGCCCCGCTGGCTGGGACAGGGTCCCCTACGAGCAGTACTTC | CASSPAGWDRVPYEQYF
TRBJ2-3 | TRBD1 | - | TRBV5-1 | TGCGCCAGCAGCTCGACAGGGGGAACTGGGGATACGCAGTATTTT | CASSSTGGTGDTQYF
TRBJ2-7 | - | - | TRBV4-1 | TGCGCCAGCAGCCGGGGGACCGGGGCCTACGAGCAGTACTTC | CASSRGTGAYEQYF
TRBJ2-5 | - | - | TRBV2 | TGTGCCAGCAGCGGGGGAGAGACCCAGTACTTC | CASSGGETQYF
TRBJ1-4 | - | - | TRBV7-9 | TGTGCCAGCAGCTTAGGAACTAATGAAAAACTGTTTTTT | CASSLGTNEKLFF